This T cell receptor beta chain was sequenced in a study of graft-versus-host responses after intestinal transplantation (dated by TCRdb to the early 2020s). Background for the entire study: The transplants that recipients got were multivisceral, liver-intestinal, or isolated intestinal. Rather than going through the commercial service, samples from a few later patients were sequenced in-house on an Illumina MiSeq and processed with MiXCR. The cohort enrolled 20 to 25 intestinal transplant recipients, one of whom was a retransplant, and a few patients without pretransplant specimens were excluded. All recipients received anti-thymocyte globulin induction followed by maintenance tacrolimus and steroids for roughly three years. To identify alloreactive clones, pre-transplant mixed lymphocyte reaction products were sequenced and then compared with unstimulated pre-transplant donor and recipient T cells. A peak of at least 4% donor T cells among recipient peripheral blood mononuclear cells was the definition used for donor T cell macrochimerism. Graft-versus-host and host-versus-graft alloreactive T cell clones were tracked in the graft, circulation and bone marrow after intestinal transplantation using bulk TCR-beta CDR3 sequencing. The full study reports these points: The relatively low number and heterogeneity of intestinal transplant patients limited the conclusions. GvH clones were found in recipient bone marrow, and some of the GvH clones appeared earlier in ileal mucosa or blood, which is consistent with an intestinal mucosal origin. Early after transplant, declines in HvG clones were associated with peak levels of circulating GvH clones. High GvH to HvG T cell clonal ratios were observed in the allografts of patients with donor T cell macrochimerism.

Via the germline V gene, CDR1 is LGHNA and CDR2 YNFKEQ. The cysteine opens and the phenylalanine closes a CDR3 of 14 amino acids. This entry keeps only the CDR3 DNA: 42 bases, framed from base 1. The trim is 0 bases for V and 2 bases for J, with a gap of 5 bases between the germline ends. The sample's time point, from its label and the paper: cells obtained before transplantation from donor or recipient. Mixed lymphocyte reactions plated around 200,000 CFSE-labeled pre-transplant responders with around 200,000 irradiated violet-dye-labeled stimulators and were cultured for roughly 6 days. Proliferating CD3+CD4+CFSE-low and CD3+CD8+CFSE-low responder cells were FACS-sorted on a BD Influx sorter after the mixed lymphocyte reaction. The library was obtained by the immunoSEQ multiplex PCR assay. For most patients, genomic DNA was isolated with the Qiagen DNeasy Blood and Tissue Kit and sent frozen to Adaptive Biotechnologies for TCR sequencing. For most patients, high-throughput TCR-beta CDR3 sequencing of genomic DNA was performed by Adaptive Biotechnologies. As for the original processing: Adaptive's ImmunoSEQ software was the source of the TCR sequencing data for 15 to 20 patients, while three other patients were processed with MiXCR and VDJtools. To correct CD4 versus CD8 sorting errors, any sequence found in both subsets at a frequency ratio below 5:1 was removed. CDR3 nucleotide sequences shared between donor and recipient were removed because their origin could not be assigned. To count as alloreactive, a clone needed at least 2-fold expansion over unstimulated cells and a minimum CFSE-low frequency of 0.002% (template counts) or 0.001% (read counts). A clone was considered mappable if detected in the sequenced pre-transplant spleen, lymph node, or MLR CFSE-low populations of the donor or recipient. The cumulative frequency of alloreactive clones was calculated as a percentage of all sequences, weighted by copy number. Here the immuneACCESS table is served through TCRdb, limited to in-frame sequences with V and J called. Missing clones are a known gap in these copies; in checked studies unresolved V genes cover under half, and the rest lacks a known reason. V and J calls and clone size are given by that table; D and trimming were obtained from the DNA. The sample table holds approximately 23,000 clones, of which roughly 44% were seen once. The ten largest clones add up to 1.3% to 1.5% of the sample.

With respect to this clone: Base qualities are not provided; no much larger clone lies one nucleotide away.

The TCR was taken from a human patient who was an organ donor for intestinal transplantation. The chain was built from TRBV4-2 and TRBJ2-1; too little of a D gene remains to name it. Source: alloreactive CD8+ T cells from a mixed lymphocyte reaction culture, taken before transplantation. What the cell subset or site label conveys for this sample: CFSE-low proliferating T cells sorted from roughly six-day pre-transplant mixed lymphocyte reaction (GvH or HvG direction). The nucleotide sequence reads TGTGCCAGCAGCCAAGAGGCCGCCTACAATGAGCAGTTCTTC. This yields the protein CASSQEAAYNEQFF.